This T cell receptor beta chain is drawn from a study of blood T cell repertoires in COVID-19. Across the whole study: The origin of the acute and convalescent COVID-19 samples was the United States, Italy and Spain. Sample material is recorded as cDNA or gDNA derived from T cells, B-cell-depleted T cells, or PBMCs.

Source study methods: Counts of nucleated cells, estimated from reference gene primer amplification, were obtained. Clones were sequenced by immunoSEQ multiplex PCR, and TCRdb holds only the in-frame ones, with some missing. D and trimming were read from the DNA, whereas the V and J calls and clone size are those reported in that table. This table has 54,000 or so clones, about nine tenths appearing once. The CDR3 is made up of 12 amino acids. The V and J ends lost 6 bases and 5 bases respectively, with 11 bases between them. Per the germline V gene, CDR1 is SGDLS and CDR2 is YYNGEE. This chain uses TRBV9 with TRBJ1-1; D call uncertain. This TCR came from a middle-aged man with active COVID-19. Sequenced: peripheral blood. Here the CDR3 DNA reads TGTGCCAGCACGGGGATGCAGACTGAAGCTTTCTTT. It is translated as CASTGMQTEAFF.